This T cell receptor beta chain was sequenced in a study of technical replicates of blood from a handful of donors. The V gene's germline CDR1 is MNHEY and CDR2 SVGAGI. The V end lost 7 bases, the J end lost 6 bases, and 19 bases lay between the germline ends. This CDR3 is 15 amino acids long. Clones were read by immunoSEQ multiplex PCR, and TCRdb kept only the in-frame ones, dropping some. The table shows about 73,000 clones, with roughly 90% occurring only once. The receptor comes from a human donor in good health. Some clones in this sample may be carry-over from other donors' samples. The sequencing input was PBMCs. This rearrangement joins TRBV6-5 to TRBJ2-1; D is perhaps TRBD2 (6 bases). In nucleotides, the CDR3 is TGTGCCAGCACGGACGCGACTAGTCGGGTCAATGAGCAGTTCTTC. Amino acid sequence: CASTDATSRVNEQFF.